This TCR beta chain derives from a study of Ad26.COV2.S vaccination and SARS-CoV-2 variants (dated by TCRdb to about 2021). With regard to the full study: TCRbeta repertoire sequencing was used to assess the specificity and breadth of SARS-CoV-2-reactive T cell receptors after Ad26.COV2.S vaccination. The TCR-sequenced set comprised around 32 samples: approximately 20 Ad26.COV2.S vaccine recipients, 5 placebo recipients and 8 SARS-CoV-2 convalescent individuals. Points the paper makes about the study in general: It was noted by the authors that total T cell responses may have been underestimated by the TCR breadth and depth analyses. Non-spike TCR breadth was comparable between vaccine and placebo recipients, consistent with the vaccine containing only spike. Ad26.COV2.S recipients had higher spike-specific TCR breadth than placebo recipients (P = 0.0014). After vaccination, spike-specific CD8+ and CD4+ T cell responses were reported to show substantial breadth.

The V end loses 3 bases and the J end loses 6 bases, and a stretch of 9 bases separates them. The CDR3 covers 13 residues, taking in both the cysteine and the phenylalanine. Only the CDR3 region is kept as DNA, spanning 39 bases read in frame from base 1. Looking up the germline V gene yields CDR1 SGHRS and CDR2 YFSETQ. TCRbeta CDR3 regions were sequenced with the immunoSEQ Assay. After extraction, genomic DNA underwent amplification by bias-controlled multiplex PCR, followed by high-throughput sequencing. For the original study's pipeline: To quantify the absolute abundance of every unique TCRbeta CDR3 region, sequences were collapsed and filtered. T cell fraction was estimated by normalizing TCRbeta template counts to usable DNA, with usable DNA measured through amplification of reference genes found in all nucleated cells. Repertoire TCRs were annotated as SARS-CoV-2-specific when V gene, CDR3 amino acid sequence and J gene were exactly matched to a known reactive TCR set. The reference SARS-CoV-2 TCR set was derived from MIRA and filtered for enrichment in COVID-19-positive ImmuneCODE repertoires, a step that removed public or cross-reactive TCRs. Drawing on the MIRA antigens, annotated TCRs were analysed further at the level of specific ORF or position within ORF. Breadth was defined as the number of annotated unique rearrangements divided by the total number of unique productive rearrangements, and depth was defined as the summed frequency of the annotated unique rearrangements. Two-sided Wilcoxon rank-sum tests were used to compare TCR breadth between groups. In its TCRdb copy, this immuneACCESS table keeps in-frame sequences only and misses some clones. Where compared with another copy, unresolved V genes explain less than half of these, and the others have no known cause. Clonal size and the V and J genes are those of that table, whereas D and trimming came from the DNA. Present in this sample are 300,000 to 400,000 clones, under 95% of which were seen just once. 3.9% of the sample comes from the top ten.

Worth noting for this clone: This clone's antigen is unknown. The sample holds no much larger clone one base away, and base qualities are not on file.

The time point label, read with the paper, signifies: individuals recovered from natural SARS-CoV-2 infection. The starting material was peripheral blood, obtained after recovery from COVID-19. This receptor was obtained from a human donor who had recovered from COVID-19. The chain is made from TRBV5-1 and TRBJ2-2; the D segment may tentatively be TRBD1 or TRBD2, each giving 5 matched bases. The DNA sequence is as follows: TGCGCCAGCAGCTGGGGCGGGTCCGGGGAGCTGTTTTTT. It encodes CASSWGGSGELFF.